This T cell receptor beta chain was recorded in a study of T-cell reconstitution after alpha-beta-depleted transplantation in children. Researchers prepared the TCRbeta library using unique molecular identifiers, the study reports. One entry per CDR3 protein results from TCRdb running MiXCR on the PCR reads. The data show a few hundred thousand distinct CDR3 sequences, with about 9.5% seen just once and over 5.5% held by the top ten. The CDR3 runs 11 residues. CDR1 is ENHRY, CDR2 SYGVKD, per germline. Trimming left V 4 bases short and J 7 bases short, with 5 bases between. This clonotype was obtained from a human donor who donated a stem cell graft to a child with acute lymphoblastic leukemia. This chain links TRBV10-3 with TRBJ2-1; D remains ambiguous. The source material was PBMCs from the stem cell graft donor, sampled from the stem cell graft. The CDR3 DNA is TGTGCCATCAGTGTGGGAAATGAGCAGTTCTTC. This encodes CAISVGNEQFF.